These 14 T cell receptor beta chains were sequenced from one sample in a study of cytomegalovirus exposure and HLA in healthy donors. The data were produced by immunoSEQ multiplex PCR, yet TCRdb's version contains in-frame clones alone and is incomplete. The table includes more than 140,000 clones, about 89% detected once. Sequenced input: PBMCs. Receptors were obtained from a young woman in good health and CMV-seropositive.

As DNA, the CDR3 is TGTGCCACCTCAGGAACGGACAGGGGCAATCAGCCCCAGCATTTT. It translates to CATSGTDRGNQPQHF. The V gene is TRBV10-3, the J gene TRBJ1-5; 8 positions agree with TRBD1. Germline CDR1 and CDR2: ENHRY and SYGVKD. The V and J ends lost 10 bases and 2 bases, in that order; junction bases with no gene match: 10. The CDR3 loop spans 15 amino acids.

V and J are TRBV5-1 and TRBJ1-1, with TRBD1 identical over 10 bases. V gave up 6 bases and J gave up 0 bases; unmatched junction bases: 8. The CDR3 is 16 residues long. Germline CDR1 and CDR2: SGHRS and YFSETQ. The CDR3 region has the DNA TGCGCCAGCACCACCGGACAGGGGGACCTGAACACTGAAGCTTTCTTT. Translated: CASTTGQGDLNTEAFF.

The rearrangement links TRBV7-8 to TRBJ1-1, with D possibly being TRBD1 (6 bases). This CDR3 region has 15 residues. CDR1 is SGHVS, CDR2 FQNEAQ, per germline. Between the trimmed V and J ends, which lost 4 bases and 0 bases, there was a span of 12 bases. The CDR3 is CASSYPGQLNTEAFF. CDR3 DNA sequence: TGTGCCAGCAGCTACCCTGGACAGCTGAACACTGAAGCTTTCTTT. The full variable domain, its missing parts supplied by reference TRBV7-8 and TRBJ1-1, is GAGVSQSPRYKVAKRGQDVALRCDPISGHVSLFWYQQALGQGPEFLTYFQNEAQLDKSGLPSDRFFAERPEGSVSTLKIQRTQQEDSAVYLCASSYPGQLNTEAFFGQGTRLTVV.

The chain links TRBV11-3 to TRBJ2-1; the match to TRBD1 covers 12 bases. V trimming: 4 bases; J trimming: 7 bases; junction bases outside the gene matches: 5. The germline V gene encodes CDR1 SGHNT and CDR2 YENEEA. CDR3 length: 15 amino acids. The CDR3 is CASSSRDRGPNEQFF. The CDR3 bases are TGTGCCAGCAGCTCCCGGGACAGGGGGCCGAATGAGCAGTTCTTC.

Only one count was recorded for this clone. The V gene is TRBV7-9, the J gene TRBJ1-5; D remains unclear. Per the germline V gene, CDR1 is SEHNR and CDR2 is FQNEAQ (reference sequence). V lost 4 bases to trimming and J lost 4 bases, with 11 bases between them. This CDR3 is built from 14 residues. This CDR3 reads CASSWEGGNQPQHF. CDR3 nucleotide sequence: TGTGCCAGCAGCTGGGAGGGAGGGAATCAGCCCCAGCATTTT.

This sequence joins TRBV7-6 and TRBJ2-2; 9 positions match TRBD2. V was clipped by 3 bases and J by 6 bases; unmatched bases: 11. This CDR3 contains 17 residues. Germline loops: CDR1 SGHVS, CDR2 FNYEAQ. The CDR3 DNA sequence: TGTGCCAGCAGCTTGGTTAGCGGGAGTAGACTCGCCGGGGAGCTGTTTTTT. Protein: CASSLVSGSRLAGELFF.

The count of this clone is one. The V call is TRBV9, the J call TRBJ2-7; TRBD1 aligns across 9 bases. V lost 3 bases to trimming and J lost 4 bases; unmatched junction nucleotides: 8. The CDR3 has 15 amino acids. In germline, CDR1 is SGDLS, CDR2 YYNGEE. In nucleotides, the CDR3 is TGTGCCAGCAGCGCTACCGGGACAGGGCTTTACGAGCAGTACTTC. Amino acids: CASSATGTGLYEQYF.

The rearrangement uses TRBV30 and TRBJ2-1; 9 bases align to TRBD1. This CDR3 spans 17 amino acids. V shed 1 base, J shed 3 bases, and the junction held 10 bases outside the gene matches. The V gene's germline CDR1 is GTSNPN and CDR2 SVGIG (reference sequence). CDR3 protein: CAWSGSRMGQGYNEQFF. The DNA of the CDR3 is TGTGCCTGGAGTGGATCCCGGATGGGACAGGGCTACAATGAGCAGTTCTTC.

This clone was seen once. This rearrangement joins TRBV7-9 to TRBJ2-7, with a weak D call TRBD1 (5 bases). Trimming removed 3 bases from V and 2 bases from J, with 14 bases in between. There are 15 residues in the CDR3. Germline lookup yields CDR1 SEHNR and CDR2 FQNEAQ (reference sequence). In DNA, the CDR3 is TGTGCCAGCAGCTTCAACGTCGCAGGGCCCTACGAGCAGTACTTC. Protein sequence: CASSFNVAGPYEQYF.

This clone appeared a single time. J is TRBJ2-7 and V is TRBV11-3; 7 nucleotides match TRBD1. The CDR3 totals 16 residues. The ends lost 3 bases at V and 5 bases at J; junction bases unmatched: 13. The germline V gene encodes CDR1 SGHNT and CDR2 YENEEA. The CDR3 is CASSFRQIQGRNEQYF. In nucleotides, the CDR3 is TGTGCCAGCAGCTTTCGACAGATACAGGGGCGGAACGAGCAGTACTTC.

The V call is TRBV29-1, the J call TRBJ2-3; 7 bases are a match to TRBD2. This CDR3 is 14 amino acids long. CDR1 is SQVTM, CDR2 ANQGSEA, per germline. Unmatched junction bases numbered 4, after V lost 4 bases and J lost 0 bases. The CDR3 loop is CSVGSSGSTDTQYF. The CDR3 coding sequence is TGCAGCGTTGGTTCTAGCGGAAGCACAGATACGCAGTATTTT.

In nucleotides, the CDR3 is TGTGCCTGGAGGTCAGGGTGGGGTACGCAGTATTTT. Its protein product is CAWRSGWGTQYF. The chain couples TRBV30 to TRBJ2-3; maybe TRBD1 (5 bases). The CDR3 length is 12 residues. CDR1 is GTSNPN and CDR2 is SVGIG in the germline V gene (reference sequence). The V and J ends lost 3 bases and 8 bases respectively, with 12 bases between them.

This rearrangement joins TRBV29-1 to TRBJ2-5, with D tentatively TRBD1 (5 bases). This CDR3 is built from 12 residues. CDR1 and CDR2 (germline): SQVTM, ANQGSEA. V lost 6 bases and J 2 bases, leaving 10 bases between the germline ends. The CDR3 protein is CSVNSGQETQYF. As DNA, the CDR3 is TGCAGCGTCAATTCAGGGCAAGAGACCCAGTACTTC.

The gene calls are TRBV9 and TRBJ1-3; 7 bases map to TRBD1. The germline V gene has CDR1 SGDLS and CDR2 YYNGEE. The CDR3 is 17 residues long. With 2 bases clipped from V and 4 bases from J, the junction kept 12 bases outside the gene matches. CDR3 sequence (DNA): TGTGCCAGCAGCGTCGCATCCGGGACAGCCCCGGGAAACACCATATATTTT. Its translation: CASSVASGTAPGNTIYF.